These T cell receptor beta chains were read from a single sample in a study of T cell repertoires in cytomegalovirus infection. TCRdb recomputed calls from the reads with MiXCR, one row per CDR3 protein. The sample includes around 180,000 distinct CDR3 sequences, about 20% seen only once; the top ten take approximately 2.9%. Specimen: PBMCs. The receptors derive from a human donor in good health (CMV status not recorded). Some clones in this sample may be carry-over from other donors' samples. Each CDR3 is given with its conserved first and last residue. D genes are given only for firm matches. Clone size is shown for a subset of rows, as once, few, many or a class of expanded clone.

J gene	V gene	D gene	clone size	CDR3 protein	CDR3 DNA
TRBJ1-2	TRBV14	.	few	CASSSDLRGSGYTF	TGTGCCAGCAGCTCAGACCTTCGTGGCTCTGGCTACACCTTC
TRBJ2-1	TRBV19	.	.	CASSINSYPYNEQFF	TGTGCCAGTAGTATAAATAGCTACCCCTACAATGAGCAGTTCTTC
TRBJ2-7	TRBV7-6	TRBD1	few	CASSLGQGMEGQYF	TGTGCCAGCAGCCTGGGACAGGGGATGGAGGGGCAGTACTTC
TRBJ1-1	TRBV18	.	.	CASSLRGPTEAFF	TGTGCCAGCTCACTGAGGGGCCCGACTGAAGCTTTCTTT
TRBJ2-3	TRBV29-1	.	.	CSVEEPAGTDTQYF	TGCAGCGTTGAAGAACCAGCGGGCACAGATACGCAGTATTTT
TRBJ2-7	TRBV11-2	.	.	CASSPAKRGHEQYF	TGTGCCAGCAGCCCAGCAAAGAGGGGCCACGAGCAGTACTTC
TRBJ1-1	TRBV11-2	TRBD1	many	CASSLDPGGILTNTEAFF	TGTGCCAGCAGCTTAGATCCAGGGGGCATCTTAACGAACACTGAAGCTTTCTTT
TRBJ1-5	TRBV12-3/TRBV12-4	.	few	CASRLGGQPQHF	TGTGCCAGCAGACTGGGGGGGCAGCCCCAGCATTTT
TRBJ2-4	TRBV7-8	.	many	CASSLAGAAKNIQYF	TGTGCCAGCAGCTTAGCAGGGGCAGCCAAAAACATTCAGTACTTC
TRBJ1-2	TRBV19	.	.	CASSRRETGINYGYTF	TGTGCCAGTAGTCGCCGAGAGACAGGTATCAACTATGGCTACACCTTC
TRBJ2-1	TRBV29-1	.	many	CSVNTGRGGDEQFF	TGCAGCGTTAATACGGGACGGGGTGGGGATGAGCAGTTCTTC
TRBJ2-7	TRBV7-2	.	many	CASSFQGTYEQYF	TGTGCCAGCAGCTTTCAGGGTACCTACGAGCAGTACTTC
TRBJ1-5	TRBV28	.	few	CASSAPPGVGQPQHF	TGTGCCAGCAGTGCACCTCCAGGGGTCGGACAGCCCCAGCATTTT
TRBJ2-3	TRBV12-5	.	many	CASGSGASTDTQYF	TGTGCTAGTGGTTCGGGGGCCAGCACAGATACGCAGTATTTT
TRBJ2-2	TRBV4-1	TRBD2	many	CASSPGLLDTGELFF	TGCGCCAGCAGCCCGGGACTACTAGATACCGGGGAGCTGTTTTTT
TRBJ1-5	TRBV6-1	.	.	CASSEQGYSNQPQHF	TGTGCCAGCAGTGAACAGGGGTACAGCAATCAGCCCCAGCATTTT
TRBJ1-2	TRBV10-3	TRBD1	few	CATGAQGQGPFSGYTF	TGTGCCACCGGCGCCCAGGGACAGGGGCCTTTCAGCGGCTACACCTTC
TRBJ2-2	TRBV7-9	.	many	CASSFQDSYTGELFF	TGTGCCAGCAGCTTTCAGGACAGTTACACCGGGGAGCTGTTTTTT
TRBJ2-5	TRBV7-2	TRBD2	many	CASSLQGGRILETQYF	TGTGCCAGCAGCTTGCAGGGCGGGAGAATTCTAGAGACCCAGTACTTC
TRBJ1-1	TRBV12-3/TRBV12-4	TRBD1	.	CASRWTGAVNTEAFF	TGTGCCAGCAGGTGGACAGGGGCGGTGAACACTGAAGCTTTCTTT
TRBJ2-3	TRBV6-2/TRBV6-3	.	few	CASSSPTGAVDTQYF	TGTGCCAGCAGTTCCCCGACTGGGGCTGTAGATACGCAGTATTTT
TRBJ1-4	TRBV2	.	once	CASSEGIYEKLFF	TGTGCCAGCAGTGAAGGGATTTATGAAAAACTGTTTTTT
TRBJ1-1	TRBV5-5	.	.	CASSLGGGASEAFF	TGTGCCAGCAGCTTGGGCGGGGGGGCCTCTGAAGCTTTCTTT
TRBJ2-7	TRBV28	TRBD1	.	CASSQGTGMSEQYF	TGTGCCAGCAGTCAAGGGACAGGGATGAGTGAGCAGTACTTC
TRBJ1-5	TRBV28	.	many	CASSPRQGFQPQHF	TGTGCCAGCAGTCCACGGCAGGGATTTCAGCCCCAGCATTTT
TRBJ1-5	TRBV20-1	TRBD1	once	CSANRGGSNQPQHF	TGCAGTGCTAACAGGGGCGGTAGCAATCAGCCCCAGCATTTT
TRBJ1-5	TRBV30	.	few	CAWSLDRNQPQHF	TGTGCCTGGAGCCTCGACAGGAATCAGCCCCAGCATTTT
TRBJ1-6	TRBV7-9	.	.	CASSLEGVNSYNSPLHF	TGTGCCAGCAGCTTAGAGGGGGTTAACTCCTATAATTCACCCCTCCACTTT
TRBJ2-7	TRBV7-6	.	.	CASSPTEISYEQYF	TGTGCCAGCAGCCCGACAGAAATCTCCTACGAGCAGTACTTC
TRBJ1-1	TRBV5-5	.	.	CASSYGITEAFF	TGTGCCAGCAGCTATGGGATCACTGAAGCTTTCTTT
TRBJ2-4	TRBV28	TRBD2	few	CASSLAGARAKNIQYF	TGTGCCAGCAGTCTAGCGGGGGCGCGAGCCAAAAACATTCAGTACTTC
TRBJ2-3	TRBV9	.	few	CASSARPNTDTQYF	TGTGCCAGCAGCGCCCGCCCCAACACAGATACGCAGTATTTT
TRBJ2-5	TRBV9	TRBD2	.	CASSVSTSGGAETQYF	TGTGCCAGCAGCGTGAGCACTAGCGGGGGGGCAGAGACCCAGTACTTC
TRBJ2-7	TRBV11-3	.	.	CASSLMLYEQYF	TGTGCCAGCAGCTTAATGCTTTACGAGCAGTACTTC
TRBJ2-7	TRBV7-2	TRBD1	many	CASSFRQGNYEQYF	TGTGCCAGCAGCTTCCGACAGGGTAACTACGAGCAGTACTTC
TRBJ1-1	TRBV7-8	TRBD1	many	CASSLGDRGPVNTEAFF	TGTGCCAGCAGCTTAGGGGACAGGGGCCCTGTGAACACTGAAGCTTTCTTT
TRBJ2-5	TRBV11-2	TRBD2	.	CASSSQAGAETQYF	TGTGCCAGCAGCTCTCAAGCGGGGGCAGAGACCCAGTACTTC
TRBJ1-2	TRBV29-1	.	once	CSVVSANYGYTF	TGCAGCGTTGTTTCGGCTAACTATGGCTACACCTTC
TRBJ1-3	TRBV5-4	.	.	CASSLDGLSGNTIYF	TGTGCCAGCAGCTTGGACGGCCTCTCTGGAAACACCATATATTTT
TRBJ2-1	TRBV3-1	.	few	CASSQDPSTPQFF	TGTGCCAGCAGCCAAGATCCCAGCACGCCCCAGTTCTTC
TRBJ2-6	TRBV7-2	.	many	CASSSAGAGANVLTF	TGTGCCAGCAGCTCCGCCGGGGCAGGGGCCAACGTCCTGACTTTC
TRBJ2-1	TRBV11-2	.	.	CASSFGDGAYNEQFF	TGTGCCAGCAGCTTTGGTGACGGTGCCTACAATGAGCAGTTCTTC
TRBJ2-1	TRBV29-1	TRBD2	.	CSVAWTSGRGEQFF	TGCAGCGTTGCATGGACTAGCGGGAGAGGTGAGCAGTTCTTC
TRBJ2-3	TRBV5-1	.	few	CASTNTDTQYF	TGCGCCAGCACCAACACAGATACGCAGTATTTT
TRBJ1-1	TRBV28	TRBD1	few	CASTPAGGYTEAFF	TGTGCCAGCACCCCCGCAGGGGGCTACACTGAAGCTTTCTTT
TRBJ1-2	TRBV19	.	few	CASSKTEVGGYTF	TGTGCCAGTAGTAAAACAGAAGTGGGTGGCTACACCTTC
TRBJ2-7	TRBV7-2	.	many	CASSGAGTSFGEQYF	TGTGCCAGCAGCGGAGCCGGGACATCCTTCGGCGAGCAGTACTTC
TRBJ2-5	TRBV7-2	TRBD2	many	CASSFLAAAETQYF	TGTGCCAGCAGCTTTCTAGCGGCGGCAGAGACCCAGTACTTC
TRBJ2-1	TRBV10-3	TRBD2	few	CAMGTSVGGNEQFF	TGTGCCATGGGGACTAGCGTGGGAGGTAATGAGCAGTTCTTC
TRBJ2-5	TRBV7-4	.	few	CASSPNAKETQYF	TGTGCCAGCAGCCCGAATGCGAAAGAGACCCAGTACTTC
TRBJ2-1	TRBV12-3/TRBV12-4	TRBD2	.	CASSPTSVAYNEQFF	TGTGCCAGCAGCCCGACTAGCGTAGCCTACAATGAGCAGTTCTTC